The rows below give T cell receptor beta chains drawn from one sample of a study of cytomegalovirus exposure and HLA in healthy donors. TCRdb's table, derived via immunoSEQ multiplex PCR, lists solely in-frame clones and lacks some. The table includes approximately 110,000 clones, more than 70% detected once. Sequencing was performed on PBMCs. The receptors shown here come from a man aged 50 to 59 in good health and CMV-seronegative. CDR3s include the opening cysteine and the closing phenylalanine or tryptophan. A D gene is named only where the DNA matches it firmly. Some rows have no size entry. The others give once, few or many, or a class for an expanded clone.

>-|TRBV27|-|TRBJ2-7
TGTGCCAGCAGTCCCGGACGGGGTAGCTCCTACGAGCAGTACTTC
CASSPGRGSSYEQYF
>-|TRBV5-4|-|TRBJ1-2
TGTGCCAGCAGCTTGGAAGGAGTCAACTATGGCTACACCTTC
CASSLEGVNYGYTF
>-|TRBV5-4|TRBD2|TRBJ2-7
TGTGCCAGCAGCGCTGCTCTAGCGGGACCCACCTACGAGCAGTACTTC
CASSAALAGPTYEQYF
>-|TRBV7-8|-|TRBJ2-1
TGTGCCAGCAGCCCCGTTGAGACTTACAATGAGCAGTTCTTC
CASSPVETYNEQFF
>-|TRBV5-4|TRBD2|TRBJ2-7
TGTGCCAGCAGCCTGGCGCTTGGGAGCGGGAGCGAGCAGTACTTC
CASSLALGSGSEQYF
>-|TRBV27|-|TRBJ2-7
TGTGCCAGCAGTCCGCGAGGATCCCCGGAGTACTTC
CASSPRGSPEYF
>-|TRBV18|TRBD1|TRBJ1-6
TGTGCCAGCTCACCGGCTGGACAGGTAAATTCACCCCTCCACTTT
CASSPAGQVNSPLHF
>-|TRBV28|TRBD1|TRBJ1-2
TGTGCCAGCAGAATACAGGGGTCGGGCGGCTACACCTTC
CASRIQGSGGYTF
>few|TRBV2|-|TRBJ1-5
TGTGCCAGCATGAGGGGCAATCAGCCCCAGCATTTT
CASMRGNQPQHF
>few|TRBV28|TRBD1|TRBJ1-6
TGTGCCAGCAGGTCCACAGGGGAGAGCTCACCCCTCCACTTT
CASRSTGESSPLHF
>few|TRBV29-1|-|TRBJ1-4
TGCAGCGTTGCAGGGGTCGGTGAAAAACTGTTTTTT
CSVAGVGEKLFF
>-|TRBV27|TRBD2|TRBJ2-7
TGTGCCAGCAGTTTAAGGTTAGCGGGAGCCATCTCAGGGTACGAGCAGTACTTC
CASSLRLAGAISGYEQYF
>once|TRBV4-1|-|TRBJ1-6
TGCGCCAGCAGCCAAGTAAGAGGGGGGGTGTCACCCCTCTACTTT
CASSQVRGGVSPLYF
>-|TRBV5-1|TRBD1|TRBJ1-6
TGCGCCAGCAGCTACGGGACAGGCCCCAATTCACCCCTCCACTTT
CASSYGTGPNSPLHF
>-|TRBV19|-|TRBJ2-2
TGTGCCATTGCTACTAGTTCCGGGGAGCTGTTTTTT
CAIATSSGELFF
>-|TRBV9|-|TRBJ2-7
TGTGCCAGCAGCGTAGGGGCGGCGGGATCGAGCGAGCAGTACTTC
CASSVGAAGSSEQYF
>-|TRBV7-9|TRBD2|TRBJ2-1
TGTGCCAGCAGCTTAGCTAGCGGGGCCTCCTACAATGAGCAGTTCTTC
CASSLASGASYNEQFF
>-|TRBV28|-|TRBJ2-7
TGTGCCAGCAGTCGTGGGGGCTCCTACGAGCAGTACTTC
CASSRGGSYEQYF
>-|TRBV6-1|TRBD1|TRBJ2-7
TGTGCCAGCACCCCCACGCCAGGGGGTACGGGGGAGCAGTACTTC
CASTPTPGGTGEQYF
>-|TRBV6-5|TRBD1|TRBJ2-7
TGTGCCAGTGGCGGACAGGGAAGATACGAGCAGTACTTC
CASGGQGRYEQYF
>few|TRBV20-1|-|TRBJ1-1
TGCAGTGCTAGCGACAGAGAAGCTTTCTTT
CSASDREAFF
>-|TRBV6-1|TRBD2|TRBJ2-3
TGTGCCAGCAGTGAAGTGATACTAGCGGGAGTTATAGATACGCAGTATTTT
CASSEVILAGVIDTQYF
>-|TRBV9|TRBD1|TRBJ2-2
TGTGCCAGCAGCTACCAACCTGGGACAGGGAGGAGTGCCGGGGAGCTGTTTTTT
CASSYQPGTGRSAGELFF
>-|TRBV2|-|TRBJ2-6
TGTGCCAGCAGTGACGCGGTCGAGACTGGGGCCAACGTCCTGACTTTC
CASSDAVETGANVLTF
>-|TRBV7-2|-|TRBJ2-1
TGTGCCAGCAGCCCTGCAGGGCCTTCCTACAATGAGCAGTTCTTC
CASSPAGPSYNEQFF
>-|TRBV7-8|-|TRBJ1-1
TGTGCCAGCAGGACACCGAACACTGAAGCTTTCTTT
CASRTPNTEAFF
>-|TRBV28|-|TRBJ2-5
TGTGCCAGCAGTTTGCCATCAGGGACCCAGTACTTC
CASSLPSGTQYF
>-|TRBV18|-|TRBJ2-1
TGTGCCAGCTCATTGGGGAGAACCGTTGAGCAGTTCTTC
CASSLGRTVEQFF
>-|TRBV28|-|TRBJ1-2
TGTGCCAGCCAGACTTTCGGCTACTATGGCTACACCTTC
CASQTFGYYGYTF
>-|TRBV4-2|-|TRBJ2-1
TGTGCCAGCAGCCTTGTTACGGGAGCCGGCTACAATGAGCAGTTCTTC
CASSLVTGAGYNEQFF
>-|TRBV30|TRBD1|TRBJ1-1
TGTGCCTGGAGTTCACAGGGGGCTAGGGAAGCTTTCTTT
CAWSSQGAREAFF
>-|TRBV7-2|-|TRBJ2-3
TGTGCCAGCAGCCACGGGGATATCGACACAGATACGCAGTATTTT
CASSHGDIDTDTQYF
>-|TRBV7-8|-|TRBJ1-1
TGTGCCAGCCTCCAACAGGCGGACACTGAAGCTTTCTTT
CASLQQADTEAFF
>-|TRBV5-5|-|TRBJ1-5
TGTGCCAGCAGCTCCATCGTACGGGGCAATCAGCCCCAGCATTTT
CASSSIVRGNQPQHF
>-|TRBV5-6|TRBD1|TRBJ2-7
TGCGCCAGCAGCTTTCGGGGGACAGGCTTCTACGAGCAGTACTTC
CASSFRGTGFYEQYF
>-|TRBV4-2|TRBD1|TRBJ1-1
TGTGCCAGCAACTACAAGGGACAGTTGAACACTGAAGCTTTCTTT
CASNYKGQLNTEAFF
>-|TRBV29-1|TRBD1|TRBJ1-4
TGCAGCGTTGGCACGACAGGGGGACGAAATGAAAAACTGTTTTTT
CSVGTTGGRNEKLFF
>-|TRBV23-1|-|TRBJ1-5
TGCGCCAGCAGTCAGATCGGGGGAGAGACCCAGCATTTT
CASSQIGGETQHF
>-|TRBV21-1|-|TRBJ2-1
TGTGCCAGCAGCAAAGAACCTCATAGTGCTAGCGGGGGGCAAGCCTACAATGAGCAGTTCTTC
CASSKEPHSASGGQAYNEQFF
>-|TRBV5-1|-|TRBJ2-5
TGCGCCAGCAGCTTAGGAGGGCGCGAGGCAGAGACCCAGTACTTC
CASSLGGREAETQYF
>-|TRBV5-1|-|TRBJ1-1
TGCGCCAGCAGCGTACGACAGGATTGGAATACTGAAGCTTTCTTT
CASSVRQDWNTEAFF
>-|TRBV7-2|-|TRBJ2-7
TGTGCCAGCAGCTTACGCGTCGTTCGGGGTGAGCAGTACTTC
CASSLRVVRGEQYF
>-|TRBV7-9|-|TRBJ2-1
TGTGCCAGCAGCCCTCGTTGGAGCTCCTACAATGAGCAGTTCTTC
CASSPRWSSYNEQFF
>-|TRBV12-2|-|TRBJ1-2
TGTGCAAGTCGCTTAGACACCGATGCGGGACAGGGAGGGGGTGGCTACACCTTC
CASRLDTDAGQGGGGYTF
>few|TRBV5-6|TRBD1|TRBJ2-7
TGTGCCAGCATTTCCGGGACAGGGATAGAAGAGCAGTACTTC
CASISGTGIEEQYF
>-|TRBV4-2|TRBD2|TRBJ2-3
TGTGCCAGCAGCCCGACTAGCGGGAGAATGACAGATACGCAGTATTTT
CASSPTSGRMTDTQYF